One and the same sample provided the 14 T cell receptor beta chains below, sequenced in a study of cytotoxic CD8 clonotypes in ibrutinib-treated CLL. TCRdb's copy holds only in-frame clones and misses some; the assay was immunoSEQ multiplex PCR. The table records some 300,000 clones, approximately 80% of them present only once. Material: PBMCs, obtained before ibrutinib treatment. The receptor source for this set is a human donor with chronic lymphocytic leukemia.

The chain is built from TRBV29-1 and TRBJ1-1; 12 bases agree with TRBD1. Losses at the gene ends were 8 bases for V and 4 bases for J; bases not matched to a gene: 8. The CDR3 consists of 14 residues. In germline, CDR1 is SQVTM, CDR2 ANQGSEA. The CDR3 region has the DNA TGCAGCTTCACCGGGACAGGGGGCTTCACTGAAGCTTTCTTT. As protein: CSFTGTGGFTEAFF.

This CDR3 reads CASSELGGGEQFF. In DNA, the CDR3 is TGTGCCAGCAGTGAGTTAGGAGGGGGTGAGCAGTTCTTC. V is TRBV25-1 and J is TRBJ2-1; tentatively, D is TRBD1 or TRBD2 (6 bases each). Deletions cut 3 bases from V and 9 bases from J, with 12 bases between. In germline, CDR1 is MGHDK, CDR2 SYGVNS. The CDR3 totals 13 residues.

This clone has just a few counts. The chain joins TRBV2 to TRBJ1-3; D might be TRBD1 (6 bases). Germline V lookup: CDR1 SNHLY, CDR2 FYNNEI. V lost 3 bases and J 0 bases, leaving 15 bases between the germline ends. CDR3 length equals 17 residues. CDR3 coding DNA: TGTGCCAGCAGTGATGCAAGCTGGACAGTCTCTGGAAACACCATATATTTT. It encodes CASSDASWTVSGNTIYF.

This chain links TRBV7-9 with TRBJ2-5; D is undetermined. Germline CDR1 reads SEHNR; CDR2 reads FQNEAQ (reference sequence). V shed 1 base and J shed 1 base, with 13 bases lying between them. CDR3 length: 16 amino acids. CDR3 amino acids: CASSLVRLQFQETQYF. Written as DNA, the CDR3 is TGTGCCAGCAGCTTAGTACGGCTACAATTCCAAGAGACCCAGTACTTC. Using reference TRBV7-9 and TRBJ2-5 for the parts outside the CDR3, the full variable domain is DTGVSQNPRHKITKRGQNVTFRCDPISEHNRLYWYRQTLGQGPEFLTYFQNEAQLEKSRLLSDRFSAERPKGSFSTLEIQRTEQGDSAMYLCASSLVRLQFQETQYFGPGTRLLVL.

The CDR3 sequence: CASSFGQIYEQYF. The CDR3 region has the DNA TGTGCCAGCAGCTTTGGACAGATCTACGAGCAGTACTTC. The rearrangement joins TRBV7-6 to TRBJ2-7; TRBD1 is a possible D gene (6 bases). V was trimmed by 3 bases and J by 3 bases, leaving 9 bases between them. This CDR3 has 13 residues. Germline V gene sequence: CDR1 SGHVS, CDR2 FNYEAQ.

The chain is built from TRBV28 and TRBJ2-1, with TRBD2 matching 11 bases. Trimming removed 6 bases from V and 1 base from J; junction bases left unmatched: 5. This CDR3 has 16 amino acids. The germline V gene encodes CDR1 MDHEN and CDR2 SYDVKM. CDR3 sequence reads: CASSLIAGGSYNEQFF. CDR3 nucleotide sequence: TGTGCCAGCAGCCTAATAGCGGGAGGGTCCTACAATGAGCAGTTCTTC.

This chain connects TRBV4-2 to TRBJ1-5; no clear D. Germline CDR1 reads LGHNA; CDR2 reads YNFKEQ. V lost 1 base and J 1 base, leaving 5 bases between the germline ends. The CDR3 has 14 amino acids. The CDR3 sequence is CASSQVGSNQPQHF. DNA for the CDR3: TGTGCCAGCAGCCAAGTAGGCAGCAATCAGCCCCAGCATTTT.

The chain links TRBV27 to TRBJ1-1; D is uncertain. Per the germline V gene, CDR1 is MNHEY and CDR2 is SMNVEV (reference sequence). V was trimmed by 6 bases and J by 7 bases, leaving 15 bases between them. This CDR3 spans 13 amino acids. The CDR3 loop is CASSPIRGDEAFF. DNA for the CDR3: TGTGCCAGCAGCCCGATAAGAGGAGATGAAGCTTTCTTT.

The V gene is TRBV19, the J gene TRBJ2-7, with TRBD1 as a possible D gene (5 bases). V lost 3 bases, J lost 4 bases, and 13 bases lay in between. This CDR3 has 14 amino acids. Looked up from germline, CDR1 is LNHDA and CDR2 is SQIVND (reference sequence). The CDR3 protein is CASSIGPDSYEQYF. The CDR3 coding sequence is TGTGCCAGTAGTATCGGTCCCGACAGTTACGAGCAGTACTTC.

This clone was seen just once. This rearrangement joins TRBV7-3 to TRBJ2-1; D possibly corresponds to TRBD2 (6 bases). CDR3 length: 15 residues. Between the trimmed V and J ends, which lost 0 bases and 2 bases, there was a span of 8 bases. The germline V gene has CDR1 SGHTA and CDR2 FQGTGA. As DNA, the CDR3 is TGTGCCAGCAGCTTAACGGGGACTCCCTACAATGAGCAGTTCTTC. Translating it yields CASSLTGTPYNEQFF. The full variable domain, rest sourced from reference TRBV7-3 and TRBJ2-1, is GAGVSQTPSNKVTEKGKYVELRCDPISGHTALYWYRQSLGQGPEFLIYFQGTGAADDSGLPNDRFFAVRPEGSVSTLKIQRTERGDSAVYLCASSLTGTPYNEQFFGPGTRLTVL.

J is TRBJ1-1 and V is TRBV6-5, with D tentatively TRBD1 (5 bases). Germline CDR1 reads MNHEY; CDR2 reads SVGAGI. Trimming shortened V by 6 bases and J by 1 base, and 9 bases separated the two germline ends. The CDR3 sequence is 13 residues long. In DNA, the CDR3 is TGTGCCAGCAGCCGACAGTGGAACACTGAAGCTTTCTTT. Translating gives CASSRQWNTEAFF.

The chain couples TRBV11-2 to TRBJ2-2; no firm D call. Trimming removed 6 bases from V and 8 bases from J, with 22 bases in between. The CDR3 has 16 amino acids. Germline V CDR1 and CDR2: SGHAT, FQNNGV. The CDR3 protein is CASSHPGLPGRGELFF. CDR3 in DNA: TGTGCCAGCAGTCACCCCGGCCTCCCCGGGCGAGGGGAGCTGTTTTTT.

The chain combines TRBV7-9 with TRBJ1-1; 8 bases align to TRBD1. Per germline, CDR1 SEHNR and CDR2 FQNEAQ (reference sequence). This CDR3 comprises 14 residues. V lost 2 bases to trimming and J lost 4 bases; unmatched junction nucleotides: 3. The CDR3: CASSLLDRGTEAFF. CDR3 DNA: TGTGCCAGCAGCTTATTAGACAGGGGCACTGAAGCTTTCTTT.

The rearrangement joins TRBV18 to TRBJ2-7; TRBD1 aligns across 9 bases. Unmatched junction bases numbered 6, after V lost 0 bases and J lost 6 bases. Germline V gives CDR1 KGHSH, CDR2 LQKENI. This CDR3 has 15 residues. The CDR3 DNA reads TGTGCCAGCTCACCACCGGACAGGGGAGCAGGCGAGCAGTACTTC. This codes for CASSPPDRGAGEQYF.